This T cell receptor beta chain appears in the sequencing data of a study of T cells after yellow fever vaccination. At the level of the study: Those fractions that held only low numbers of cells were prepared using the SMART-Seq v4 Ultra Low Input RNA kit. Findings and caveats of the study: Peaking on day 5 versus 15, the secondary response was faster but weaker. At 95% to 98% for CD4 and 88% for CD8, most primary-vaccination clones showed up again after the booster.

A universal primer site and UMIs were added as TCR cDNA was made by 5'RACE template switching. TCRdb reanalysed the 5' RACE reads using MiXCR and keeps one entry per CDR3 protein. The data hold hundreds of thousands of distinct CDR3 sequences, with 15% to 20% observed a single time. Concerning this clonotype: Its antigen is as yet unknown.

V gave up 1 base and J gave up 0 bases, with 6 bases separating them. The V gene's germline CDR1 is SGHTA and CDR2 FQGNSA. The CDR3 length is 14 residues. This sequence joins TRBV7-2 and TRBJ1-1; D not certain. The sequence was obtained from a man aged 18 to 29 who received the YFV17D yellow fever vaccine. The specimen comprised PBMCs, sampled before the yellow fever booster vaccination. The CDR3 loop reads CASSLVWMNTEAFF. The CDR3, as DNA: TGTGCCAGCAGCTTAGTTTGGATGAACACTGAAGCTTTCTTT.